This TCR beta chain was found in a study of cytomegalovirus exposure and HLA in healthy donors. Primers included in the PCR were 60 Vbeta and 13 Jbeta primers. Assay: immunoSEQ multiplex PCR; the TCRdb copy retains only in-frame clones and omits some. The sample yields under 300,000 clones, about 81% seen once. The V gene end was trimmed by 3 bases and the J gene end by 5 bases; junction bases not matched to a gene: 3. Germline V gives CDR1 LNHDA, CDR2 SQIVND (reference sequence). The CDR3 runs 15 residues. This sequence was found in a woman in her sixties in good health and CMV-seropositive. The sample was PBMCs. The V call is TRBV19, the J call TRBJ2-2; 10 nucleotides align to TRBD2. DNA for the CDR3: TGTGCCAGTAGTATGGGTAGCGGGAGGACCGGGGAGCTGTTTTTT. Translating it yields CASSMGSGRTGELFF. Full variable domain (missing parts from reference TRBV19 and TRBJ2-2): DGGITQSPKYLFRKEGQNVTLSCEQNLNHDAMYWYRQDPGQGLRLIYYSQIVNDFQKGDIAEGYSVSREKKESFPLTVTSAQKNPTAFYLCASSMGSGRTGELFFGEGSRLTVL.